These 7 T cell receptor beta chains originate from one sample sequenced in a study of molecular identifiers for immune sequencing clone quantification. TCRdb reprocessed the PCR reads via MiXCR and lists one record per CDR3 protein. This sample carries 38,000 or so distinct CDR3 sequences, approximately 17% of them seen once, and the ten largest clones take 6.5% to 8%. The sequenced material came from naive CD8+ T cells from blood, with Jurkat cell RNA spiked in. Indicated subset: FACS-sorted CD8+CD4-CCR7+CD45RA+ naive T cells. The receptors stem from a human donor in good health. Some libraries in this study had Jurkat cell RNA spiked in.

This clonotype was counted ten times or more. The chain recombines TRBV29-1 with TRBJ1-3, with 7 nucleotides matching TRBD1. The germline gives CDR1 SQVTM, CDR2 ANQGSEA. V gave up 4 bases and J gave up 0 bases; unmatched junction bases: 9. The CDR3 length is 16 residues. In DNA, the CDR3 is TGCAGCGTTGCCGGGACAGATGAGAGCTCTGGAAACACCATATATTTT. This gives the protein CSVAGTDESSGNTIYF. The full variable domain, in which reference TRBV29-1 and TRBJ1-3 provide the parts outside the CDR3, is SAVISQKPSRDICQRGTSLTIQCQVDSQVTMMFWYRQQPGQSLTLIATANQGSEATYESGFVIDKFPISRPNLTFSTLTVSNMSPEDSSIYLCSVAGTDESSGNTIYFGEGSWLTVV.

The chain uses TRBV4-1 and TRBJ2-2; D may match TRBD1 or TRBD2 (5 bases each). The V gene lost 1 base and the J gene lost 3 bases, with 21 bases spanning the gap. CDR3 length: 19 residues. Germline V lookup: CDR1 MGHRA, CDR2 YSYEKL. This chain's CDR3 is CASSQVPEGLTWDTGELFF. In DNA, the CDR3 is TGCGCCAGCAGCCAAGTTCCCGAGGGGCTCACATGGGACACCGGGGAGCTGTTTTTT.

This clonotype came up many times. The chain joins TRBV10-3 to TRBJ2-6; weak D call: TRBD1 (6 bases). CDR3 size: 15 residues. The germline V gene has CDR1 ENHRY and CDR2 SYGVKD. Trimming cost V 8 bases and J 2 bases, with 13 bases left between them. Written as DNA, the CDR3 is TGTGCCATCTTGGACTCAGGGGCTGGGGCCAACGTCCTGACTTTC. As protein: CAILDSGAGANVLTF.

This clonotype came up a few times. The V gene is TRBV28, the J gene TRBJ2-5; tentative D call: TRBD2 (5 bases). CDR1 MDHEN and CDR2 SYDVKM come from the germline V gene. V lost 2 bases and J lost 5, with 9 bases in between. The CDR3 totals 13 residues. The CDR3 spells CASSLGSTETQYF. CDR3 coding DNA: TGTGCCAGCAGTTTAGGGAGCACCGAGACCCAGTACTTC.

This clonotype was observed many times. This chain connects TRBV7-2 to TRBJ2-1, with D unresolved. The CDR3 is 16 residues long. Per germline, CDR1 SGHTA and CDR2 FQGNSA. V lost 0 bases, J lost 0 bases, and 9 bases lay in between. The CDR3, as DNA: TGTGCCAGCAGCTTAGCCTTGTCATCCTCCTACAATGAGCAGTTCTTC. Its translation: CASSLALSSSYNEQFF.

This clonotype was counted at least ten times. The rearrangement links TRBV4-3 to TRBJ2-7, with 7 bases aligning to TRBD2. Looked up from germline, CDR1 is LGHNA and CDR2 is YSLEER. With V trimmed by 4 bases and J by 2 bases, 11 bases remained unmatched. CDR3 length: 16 residues. As DNA, the CDR3 is TGCGCCAGCAGCCCCTTACTAGCGCCTTCTCCCTACGAGCAGTACTTC. Protein product: CASSPLLAPSPYEQYF.

This clonotype was observed a handful of times. The chain recombines TRBV12-3 or TRBV12-4 with TRBJ2-1; no clear D. The CDR3 loop spans 18 amino acids. V lost 6 bases and J 2 bases, leaving 23 bases between the germline ends. CDR3 residues: CASSPQDGRAPTYNEQFF. The CDR3 DNA reads as TGTGCCAGCAGCCCCCAGGACGGTCGGGCGCCGACCTACAATGAGCAGTTCTTC.